This TCR beta chain was obtained from a study of identifying expanded T cells in peripheral blood. Study-level results: Technical replicates showed about 1.2 changed clones; approximately 2 weeks around 15; four weeks 19. Variance in clone template counts between approximately 2-week samples significantly increased with total template count across all healthy donors.

Clones were sequenced by immunoSEQ multiplex PCR, and TCRdb holds only the in-frame ones, with some missing. The sample records some 77,000 clones, around 89% being singletons. Germline CDR1 and CDR2: MNHEY and SVGAGI. This CDR3 has 13 residues. The V gene lost 2 bases and the J gene lost 5 bases, with 7 bases spanning the gap. Remarks on this clone: Its antigen is not identified.

No infections or other immune events were documented during collection. The sequenced material came from blood. The sequence derives from a person aged 18 to 75 in good health. The chain couples TRBV6-5 to TRBJ2-1; D is undetermined. CDR3 sequence reads: CASSYPDHNEQFF. CDR3 sequence (DNA): TGTGCCAGCAGTTACCCAGATCACAATGAGCAGTTCTTC.